This T cell receptor beta chain was captured in a study of post-analysis software for immune sequencing data. Study details: Patients with relapsing-remitting, secondary progressive and progressive-relapsing multiple sclerosis courses were all represented. Findings of the study overall: Those samples that were prepared in the same batch co-clustered strongly by F measure. TRBV segments more frequent in patients than in controls numbered about five and included TRBV5-6, TRBV5-1 and TRBV20-1.

Presence of unique molecular identifiers characterized the TCR beta cDNA libraries. The authors obtained 500,000 or so cDNA molecules from roughly 1 to 10 million T cells. TCRdb ran MiXCR on the PCR reads and lists one entry per CDR3 protein. The sample includes about 200,000 distinct CDR3 sequences, 29% seen only once; the top ten take 3% to 3.5%. In this sample, this clonotype turned up a few times. Its target is not known. The CDR3 runs 16 residues. The V gene's germline CDR1 is MRHNA and CDR2 SNTAGT. The trim removed 3 bases at V and 4 bases at J, leaving 7 bases unmatched. Sequencing used blood. The rearrangement uses TRBV6-4 and TRBJ2-1; 9 bases match TRBD1. This receptor was taken from a girl under 18 with multiple sclerosis. CDR3 bases: TGTGCCAGCAGTGAGGACGGGACAGGGCTTTACAATGAGCAGTTCTTC. Encoded protein: CASSEDGTGLYNEQFF.